The source of this TCR beta chain is a study of shared clonotypes between healthy human individuals. Study context: A donor's plate count was three for CD4 naive and three for CD4 memory; CD8 naive had two and CD8 memory one.

To note about this clone: What it binds is not known.

Positive CCR7 selection of CD45RO-negative cells yielded the naive CD8 cells, and terminally differentiated effector memory CD45RA+ cells were excluded. Data came from immunoSEQ multiplex PCR; TCRdb stores just in-frame clones and leaves some out. The repertoire holds about 2.2 million clones, with around 95% as singletons. This CDR3 has 16 amino acids. V was clipped by 4 bases and J by 2 bases, with 19 bases between them. CDR1 is SGDLS, CDR2 YYNGEE, per germline. Study-wide points: Clonotype sharing among the donors was expected to vary with sequencing depth. Limited genetic and exposure-history diversity came from having few donors.

Sequences were obtained from naive CD8+ T cells from PBMCs. The sequence was obtained from a man aged 18 to 35 in good health. Some clones in this sample may be carry-over from other donors' samples. The chain has TRBV9 and TRBJ2-7; maybe TRBD2 (6 bases). CDR3 region: CASSLRPRDLPYEQYF. CDR3 bases: TGTGCCAGCAGCCTAAGACCCCGGGACTTACCCTACGAGCAGTACTTC.